This TCR beta chain was sequenced for a study of immune evolution from preneoplasia to lung adenocarcinoma (dated by TCRdb to about 2021). For the wider study: HLA loss of heterozygosity was observed in approximately 7%, 15% and 30% of AIS, MIA and ADC lesions, respectively, and was not observed in any AAH lesions. The study combined immune gene expression, TCR sequencing and multiplex immunofluorescence to profile immune contexture across lung adenocarcinoma precursors and invasive adenocarcinoma. Resected precursor lesions (AAH, AIS, MIA) and invasive adenocarcinomas were each compared against paired morphologically normal lung tissue. The sample size depended on which specimens were available, not on a prior power calculation. The immune data were integrated with whole exome sequencing and methylation data from the same cohort of nodules. A total of roughly 51 patients with pulmonary nodules who underwent surgical resection were included in the overall cohort. TCR sequencing data came from about 52 patients. The study reported that around 100 samples were used for TCR sequencing. POLYSOLVER was used to infer Class I HLA alleles from exome data, and LOHHLA was used to detect allele-specific HLA loss. Beyond this particular receptor, the publication reports: Because every patient came from Japan and China, how well the results apply to Western populations was uncertain. Compared with EGFR-mutant or double wild-type lesions, KRAS-mutant nodules had the highest T cell clonality. Findings were based on association rather than direct causation; larger cohorts with long-term follow-up and longitudinal biopsies were deemed needed. The highest clonality was observed in normal lung, whereas higher T cell density and diversity but lower clonality appeared to be present in later-stage lesions. Normal lung had the highest top T cell clone frequencies, which appeared to decline progressively from AAH through AIS, MIA and invasive adenocarcinoma.

TCR beta CDR3 regions were sequenced from DNA using the immunoSEQ hsTCRbeta Kit. As for how the authors treated the data: TCR sequencing data were analysed with the ImmunoSEQ Analyzer. T cell clonality was defined as 1 minus Pielou's evenness, as computed on productive rearrangements. To measure T cell diversity, the inverse Simpson index was applied to productive templates. T cell density was expressed as TCR beta template counts normalized to usable DNA, with usable DNA estimated by amplifying and sequencing housekeeping genes. TCR metrics were compared across histologic stages using two-sided Kruskal-Wallis tests. Drawn from immuneACCESS, this table holds only the in-frame rearrangements with V and J called that TCRdb kept. Clones are partly lost; checked studies trace under half to an unresolved V gene and leave the rest unexplained. D and trimming come from the DNA, and the V and J calls and clone size come from that table. The sample table lists about 26,000 clones, about 74% of them with a count of one. Clones ranked in the top ten supply about 6% of the sample.

Resection was performed on patients in Japan or China between about 2013 and 2018. The histologic diagnosis of each case was independently confirmed on H&E slides by two lung cancer pathologists. For nucleic acid extraction, premalignant or tumor cells were enriched by macro-dissection following pathologic assessment. DNA was isolated from FFPE tissue using the AllPrep DNA/RNA FFPE Kit. The CDR3 runs 14 residues from the cysteine to the phenylalanine. Only the CDR3 DNA stays, 42 bases, in frame from base 1. The germline V gene specifies SGHTA as CDR1 and FQGNSA as CDR2. Trimming at the junction amounts to 4 bases on V and 0 bases on J, and the germline ends lie 8 bases apart. A remark on this clone: No cognate antigen has been identified for it. No quality values exist for individual bases; no much larger clone is one base distant.

This TCR derives from a person in their sixties or seventies with invasive lung adenocarcinoma. Some clones in this sample may be carry-over from other donors' samples. The rearrangement joined TRBV7-2 to TRBJ2-3; the D gene is possibly TRBD1, with 5 bases matching. Sample: FFPE invasive lung adenocarcinoma tissue. According to the study, the label for this sample's cell subset or site signals: frankly invasive lung adenocarcinoma (ADC). This receptor has the CDR3 CASSSYRSTDTQYF. The sequence in DNA is TGTGCCAGCAGCTCCTACAGGAGCACAGATACGCAGTATTTT.